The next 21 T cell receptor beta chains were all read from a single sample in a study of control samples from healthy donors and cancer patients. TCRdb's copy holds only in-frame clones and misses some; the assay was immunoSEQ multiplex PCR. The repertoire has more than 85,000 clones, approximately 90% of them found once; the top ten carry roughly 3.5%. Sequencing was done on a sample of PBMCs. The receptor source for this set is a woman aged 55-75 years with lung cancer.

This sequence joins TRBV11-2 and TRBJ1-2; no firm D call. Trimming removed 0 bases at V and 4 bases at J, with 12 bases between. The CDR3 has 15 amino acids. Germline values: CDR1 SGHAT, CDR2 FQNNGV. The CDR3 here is CASSLDLGGGYGYTF. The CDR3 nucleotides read TGTGCCAGCAGCTTAGACCTCGGTGGTGGCTATGGCTACACCTTC.

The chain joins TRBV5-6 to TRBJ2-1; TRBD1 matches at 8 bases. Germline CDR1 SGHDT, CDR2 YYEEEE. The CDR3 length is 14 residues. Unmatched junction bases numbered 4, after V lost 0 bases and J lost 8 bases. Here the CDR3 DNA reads TGTGCCAGCAGCTTGGATCAGGGGGCTTATGAGCAGTTCTTC. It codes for CASSLDQGAYEQFF.

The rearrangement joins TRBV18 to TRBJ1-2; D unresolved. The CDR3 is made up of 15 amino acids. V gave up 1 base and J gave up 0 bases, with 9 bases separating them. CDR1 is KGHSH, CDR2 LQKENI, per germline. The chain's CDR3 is CASSPQRQANYGYTF. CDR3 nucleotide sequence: TGTGCCAGCTCACCACAGCGTCAAGCTAACTATGGCTACACCTTC.

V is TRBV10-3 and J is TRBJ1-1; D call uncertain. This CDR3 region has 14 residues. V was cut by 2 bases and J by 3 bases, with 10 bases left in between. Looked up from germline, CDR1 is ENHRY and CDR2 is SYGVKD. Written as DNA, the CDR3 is TGTGCCATCAGTGAGAACCGGGCCGACACTGAAGCTTTCTTT. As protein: CAISENRADTEAFF.

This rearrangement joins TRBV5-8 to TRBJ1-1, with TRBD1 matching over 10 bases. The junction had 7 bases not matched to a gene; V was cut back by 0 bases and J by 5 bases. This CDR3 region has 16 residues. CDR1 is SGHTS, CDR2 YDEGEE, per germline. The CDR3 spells CASSLGVGTGETEAFF. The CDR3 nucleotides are TGTGCCAGCAGCTTGGGAGTAGGGACAGGGGAGACTGAAGCTTTCTTT.

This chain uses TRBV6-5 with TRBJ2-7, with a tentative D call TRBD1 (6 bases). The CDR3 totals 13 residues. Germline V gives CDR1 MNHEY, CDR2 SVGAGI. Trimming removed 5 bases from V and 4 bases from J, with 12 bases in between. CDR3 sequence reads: CASSRPGAYEQYF. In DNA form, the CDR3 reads TGTGCCAGCAGTCGACCAGGGGCTTACGAGCAGTACTTC.

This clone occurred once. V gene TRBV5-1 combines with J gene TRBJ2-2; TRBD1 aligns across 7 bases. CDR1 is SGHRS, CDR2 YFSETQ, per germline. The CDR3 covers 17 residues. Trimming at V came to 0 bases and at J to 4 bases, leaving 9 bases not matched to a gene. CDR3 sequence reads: CASSLVFGTETTGELFF. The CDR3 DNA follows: TGCGCCAGCAGCTTGGTCTTTGGGACAGAAACCACCGGGGAGCTGTTTTTT. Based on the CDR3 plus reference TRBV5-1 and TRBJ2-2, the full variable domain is KAGVTQTPRYLIKTRGQQVTLSCSPISGHRSVSWYQQTPGQGLQFLFEYFSETQRNKGNFPGRFSGRQFSNSRSEMNVSTLELGDSALYLCASSLVFGTETTGELFFGEGSRLTVL.

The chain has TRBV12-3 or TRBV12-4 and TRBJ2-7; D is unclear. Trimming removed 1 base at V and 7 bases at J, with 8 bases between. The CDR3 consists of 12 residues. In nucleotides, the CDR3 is TGTGCCAGCAGTTTAGTTCTAGGGGAGCAGTACTTC. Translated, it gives CASSLVLGEQYF.

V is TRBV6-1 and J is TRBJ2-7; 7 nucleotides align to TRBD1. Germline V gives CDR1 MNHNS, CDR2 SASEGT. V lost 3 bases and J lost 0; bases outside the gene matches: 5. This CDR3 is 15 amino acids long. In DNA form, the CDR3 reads TGTGCCAGCAGTGACCCAGGGGACAGCTCCTACGAGCAGTACTTC. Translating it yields CASSDPGDSSYEQYF.

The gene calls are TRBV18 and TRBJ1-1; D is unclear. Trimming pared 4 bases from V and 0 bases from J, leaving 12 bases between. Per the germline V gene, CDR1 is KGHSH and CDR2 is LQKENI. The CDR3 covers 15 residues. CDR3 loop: CASSQSSGLNTEAFF. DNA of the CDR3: TGTGCCAGCTCACAAAGCTCGGGCCTGAACACTGAAGCTTTCTTT.

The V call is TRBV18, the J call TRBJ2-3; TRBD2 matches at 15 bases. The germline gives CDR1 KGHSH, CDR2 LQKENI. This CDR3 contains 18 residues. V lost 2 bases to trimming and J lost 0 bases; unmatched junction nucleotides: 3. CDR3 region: CASSPGLAGGPSTDTQYF. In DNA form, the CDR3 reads TGTGCCAGCTCACCAGGACTAGCGGGAGGGCCTAGCACAGATACGCAGTATTTT.

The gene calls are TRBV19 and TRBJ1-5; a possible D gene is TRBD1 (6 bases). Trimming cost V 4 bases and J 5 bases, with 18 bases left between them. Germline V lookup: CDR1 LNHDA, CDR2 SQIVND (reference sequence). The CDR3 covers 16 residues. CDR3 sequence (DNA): TGTGCCAGTAGTACTCTACAGGGTTCGGGAGATCAGCCCCAGCATTTT. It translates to CASSTLQGSGDQPQHF. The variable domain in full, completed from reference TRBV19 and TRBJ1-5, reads DGGITQSPKYLFRKEGQNVTLSCEQNLNHDAMYWYRQDPGQGLRLIYYSQIVNDFQKGDIAEGYSVSREKKESFPLTVTSAQKNPTAFYLCASSTLQGSGDQPQHFGDGTRLSIL.

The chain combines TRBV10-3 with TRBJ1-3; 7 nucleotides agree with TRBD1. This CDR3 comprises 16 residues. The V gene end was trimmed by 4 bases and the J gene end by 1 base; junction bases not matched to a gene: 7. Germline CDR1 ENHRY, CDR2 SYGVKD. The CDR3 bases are TGTGCCATCAGTGGACAGGGATCTATTTCTGGAAACACCATATATTTT. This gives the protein CAISGQGSISGNTIYF.

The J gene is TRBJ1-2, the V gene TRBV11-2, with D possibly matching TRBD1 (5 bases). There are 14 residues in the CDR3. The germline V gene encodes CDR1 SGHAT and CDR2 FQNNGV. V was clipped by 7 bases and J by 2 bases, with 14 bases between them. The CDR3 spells CASKLTGQNYGYTF. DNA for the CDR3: TGTGCCAGCAAACTTACGGGGCAGAACTATGGCTACACCTTC.

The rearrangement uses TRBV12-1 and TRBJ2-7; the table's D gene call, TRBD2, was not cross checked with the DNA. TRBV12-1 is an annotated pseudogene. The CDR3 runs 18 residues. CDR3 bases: TGTGCCAGCAGCTTGTTGTATCCTAGCGGGGGTTCTACCTACGAGCAGTACTTC. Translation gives CASSLLYPSGGSTYEQYF.

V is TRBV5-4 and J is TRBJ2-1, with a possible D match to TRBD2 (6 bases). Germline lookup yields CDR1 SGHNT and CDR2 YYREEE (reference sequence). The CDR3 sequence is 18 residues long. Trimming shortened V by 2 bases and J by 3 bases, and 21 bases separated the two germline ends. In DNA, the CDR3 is TGTGCCAGCAGCTTAATCGGGGAGCGGGCAATCCTCTACAATGAGCAGTTCTTC. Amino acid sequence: CASSLIGERAILYNEQFF. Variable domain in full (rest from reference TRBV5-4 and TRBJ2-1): ETGVTQSPTHLIKTRGQQVTLRCSSQSGHNTVSWYQQALGQGPQFIFQYYREEENGRGNFPPRFSGLQFPNYSSELNVNALELDDSALYLCASSLIGERAILYNEQFFGPGTRLTVL.

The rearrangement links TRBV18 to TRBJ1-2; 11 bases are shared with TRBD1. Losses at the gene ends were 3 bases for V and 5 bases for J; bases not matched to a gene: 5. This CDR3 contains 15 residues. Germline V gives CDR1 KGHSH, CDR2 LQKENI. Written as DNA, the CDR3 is TGTGCCAGCTCACCTGGGACAGGGGGGATGTATGGCTACACCTTC. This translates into CASSPGTGGMYGYTF.

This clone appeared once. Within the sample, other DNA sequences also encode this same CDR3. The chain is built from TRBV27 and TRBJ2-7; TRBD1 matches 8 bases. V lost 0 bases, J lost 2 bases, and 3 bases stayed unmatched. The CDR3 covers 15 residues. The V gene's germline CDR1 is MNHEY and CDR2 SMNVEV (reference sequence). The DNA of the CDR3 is TGTGCCAGCAGTTTATCGAGCAGGGGGCCCTACGAGCAGTACTTC. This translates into CASSLSSRGPYEQYF.

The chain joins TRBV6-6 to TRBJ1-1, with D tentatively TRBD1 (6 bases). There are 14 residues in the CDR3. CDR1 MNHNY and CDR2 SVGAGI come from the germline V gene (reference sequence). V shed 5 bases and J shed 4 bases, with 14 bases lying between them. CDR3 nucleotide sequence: TGTGCCAGCAGTGGACAGCCTGAAGTCACTGAAGCTTTCTTT. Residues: CASSGQPEVTEAFF.

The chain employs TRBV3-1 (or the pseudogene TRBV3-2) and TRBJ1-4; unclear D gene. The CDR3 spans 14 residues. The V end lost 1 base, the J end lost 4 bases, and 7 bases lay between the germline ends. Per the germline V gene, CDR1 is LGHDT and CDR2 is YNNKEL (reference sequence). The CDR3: CASSQGFNNEKLFF. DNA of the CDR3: TGTGCCAGCAGCCAAGGATTTAATAATGAAAAACTGTTTTTT.

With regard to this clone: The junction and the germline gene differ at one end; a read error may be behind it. The CDR3 loop reads CASNERGLSRKLFF. For the CDR3, the DNA is TGTGCCAGCAATGAAAGGGGACTGTCTCGAAAACTGTTTTTT. The chain carries TRBV6-1 and TRBJ1-4; D is possibly TRBD1 (5 bases). Per the germline V gene, CDR1 is MNHNS and CDR2 is SASEGT. The CDR3 consists of 14 residues.